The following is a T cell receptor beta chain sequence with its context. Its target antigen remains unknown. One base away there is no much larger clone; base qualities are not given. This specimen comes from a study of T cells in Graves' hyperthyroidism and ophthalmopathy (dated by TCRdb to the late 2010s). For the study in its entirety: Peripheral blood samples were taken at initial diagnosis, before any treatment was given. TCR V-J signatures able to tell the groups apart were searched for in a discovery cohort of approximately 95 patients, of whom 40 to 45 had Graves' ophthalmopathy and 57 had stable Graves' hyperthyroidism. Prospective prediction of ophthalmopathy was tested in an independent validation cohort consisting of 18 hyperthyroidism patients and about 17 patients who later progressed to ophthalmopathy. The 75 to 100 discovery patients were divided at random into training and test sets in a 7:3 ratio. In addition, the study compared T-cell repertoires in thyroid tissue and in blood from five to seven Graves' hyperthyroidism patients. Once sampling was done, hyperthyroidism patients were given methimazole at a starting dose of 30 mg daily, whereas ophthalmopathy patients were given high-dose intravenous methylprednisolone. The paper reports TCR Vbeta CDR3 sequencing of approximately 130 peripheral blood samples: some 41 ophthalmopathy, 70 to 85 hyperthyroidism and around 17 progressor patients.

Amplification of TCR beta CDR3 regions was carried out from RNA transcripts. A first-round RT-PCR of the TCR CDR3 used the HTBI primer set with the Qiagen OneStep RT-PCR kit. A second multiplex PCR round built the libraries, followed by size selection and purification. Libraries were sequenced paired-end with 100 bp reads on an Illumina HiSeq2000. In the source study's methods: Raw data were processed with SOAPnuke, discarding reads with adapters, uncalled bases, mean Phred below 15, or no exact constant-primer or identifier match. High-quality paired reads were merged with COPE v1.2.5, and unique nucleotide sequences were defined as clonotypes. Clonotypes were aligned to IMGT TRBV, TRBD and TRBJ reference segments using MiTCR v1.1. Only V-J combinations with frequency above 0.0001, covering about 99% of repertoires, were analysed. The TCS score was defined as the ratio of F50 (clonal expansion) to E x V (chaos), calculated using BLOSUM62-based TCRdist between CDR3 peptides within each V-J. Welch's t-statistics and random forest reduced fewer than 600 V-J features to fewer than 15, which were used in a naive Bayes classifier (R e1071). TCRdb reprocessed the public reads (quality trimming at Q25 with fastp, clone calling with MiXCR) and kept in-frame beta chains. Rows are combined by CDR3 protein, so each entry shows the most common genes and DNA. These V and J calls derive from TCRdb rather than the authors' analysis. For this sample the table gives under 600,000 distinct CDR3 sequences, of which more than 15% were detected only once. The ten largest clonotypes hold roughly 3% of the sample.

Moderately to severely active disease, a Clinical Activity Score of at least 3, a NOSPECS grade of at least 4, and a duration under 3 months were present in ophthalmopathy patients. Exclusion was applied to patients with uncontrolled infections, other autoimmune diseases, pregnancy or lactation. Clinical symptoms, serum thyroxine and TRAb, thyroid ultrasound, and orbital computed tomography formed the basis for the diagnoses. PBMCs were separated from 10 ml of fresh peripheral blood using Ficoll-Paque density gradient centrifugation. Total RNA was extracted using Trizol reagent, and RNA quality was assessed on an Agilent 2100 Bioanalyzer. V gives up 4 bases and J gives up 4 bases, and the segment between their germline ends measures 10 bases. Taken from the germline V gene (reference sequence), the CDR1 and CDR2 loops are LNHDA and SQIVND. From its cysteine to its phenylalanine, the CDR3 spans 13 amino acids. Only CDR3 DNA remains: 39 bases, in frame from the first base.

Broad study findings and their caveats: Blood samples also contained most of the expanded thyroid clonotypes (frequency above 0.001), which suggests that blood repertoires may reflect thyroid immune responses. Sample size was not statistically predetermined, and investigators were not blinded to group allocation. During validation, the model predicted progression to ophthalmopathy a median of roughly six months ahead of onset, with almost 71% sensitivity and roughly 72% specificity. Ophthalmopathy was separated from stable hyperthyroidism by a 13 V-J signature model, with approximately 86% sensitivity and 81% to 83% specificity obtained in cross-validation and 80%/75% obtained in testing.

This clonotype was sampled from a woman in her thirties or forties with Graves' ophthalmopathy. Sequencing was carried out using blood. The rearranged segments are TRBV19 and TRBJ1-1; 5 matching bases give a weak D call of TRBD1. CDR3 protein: CASSTITGTEAFF. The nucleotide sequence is TGTGCCAGTAGTACAATTACAGGCACTGAAGCTTTCTTT.